The rows below give T cell receptor beta chains drawn from one sample of a study of T cells in Graves' hyperthyroidism and ophthalmopathy. MiXCR was run by TCRdb on the multiplex PCR reads, yielding one entry per CDR3 protein. The sample lists roughly 560,000 distinct CDR3 sequences, approximately 14% occurring once. What was sequenced was blood. The receptors here all came from a woman aged 40 to 50 with Graves' ophthalmopathy. Both conserved end residues are part of each CDR3. Each record gives: J gene, CDR3 length, D gene, clone size, V gene, CDR3 protein, CDR3 DNA. The D gene is left open where the match is weak. Only part of the rows carry a size: once, few, many, or a class if the clone is expanded.

TRBJ1-1	13	NA	many	TRBV5-1	CASSQGGPTEAFF	TGCGCCAGCAGCCAGGGAGGCCCCACTGAAGCTTTCTTT
TRBJ2-5	13	TRBD1	many	TRBV28	CASSGTGYGTQYF	TGTGCCAGCAGCGGGACAGGGTACGGGACCCAGTACTTC
TRBJ2-3	14	NA	NA	TRBV18	CASSPTESTDTQYF	TGTGCCAGCTCTCCAACGGAAAGCACAGATACGCAGTATTTT
TRBJ2-7	14	TRBD2	many	TRBV11-1	CASSSWTRAYEQYF	TGTGCCAGCAGCTCCTGGACTAGAGCCTACGAGCAGTACTTC
TRBJ1-3	21	NA	many	TRBV15	CATSREPRRRPAATTGNTIYF	TGTGCCACCAGCAGAGAGCCCCGAAGGAGACCGGCCGCTACAACTGGAAACACCATATATTTT
TRBJ2-2	13	NA	NA	TRBV9	CASSERITGELFF	TGTGCCAGCAGCGAGCGGATCACCGGGGAGCTGTTTTTT
TRBJ2-7	13	NA	many	TRBV6-1	CASSDAREYEQYF	TGTGCCAGCAGTGACGCCCGGGAATACGAGCAGTACTTC
TRBJ2-7	15	TRBD2	few	TRBV20-1	CSARLAGDLNLEQYF	TGCAGTGCTAGACTAGCGGGAGACCTAAACCTAGAACAGTACTTC
TRBJ2-6	16	NA	many	TRBV30	CAWRYGSLAGANVLTF	TGTGCCTGGAGATACGGGAGCTTGGCTGGGGCCAACGTCCTGACTTTC
TRBJ2-2	13	NA	NA	TRBV12-3/TRBV12-4	CASSLTPGGELFF	TGTGCCAGCAGTTTAACCCCAGGGGGGGAGCTGTTTTTT
TRBJ1-5	15	TRBD1	NA	TRBV6-2/TRBV6-3	CASSYRQGTGQPQHF	TGTGCCAGCAGTTATCGACAGGGAACTGGACAGCCCCAGCATTTT
TRBJ2-2	17	TRBD1	many	TRBV12-3/TRBV12-4	CASRSMWDRAGTGELFF	TGTGCCAGCAGGTCAATGTGGGACAGGGCTGGCACCGGGGAGCTGTTTTTT
TRBJ2-6	19	NA	many	TRBV12-3/TRBV12-4	CASSLARGLSGDGANVLTF	TGTGCCAGCAGTTTAGCGCGAGGGCTCTCAGGGGATGGGGCCAACGTCCTGACTTTC
TRBJ1-1	13	NA	many	TRBV12-5	CASGSGGRTEAFF	TGTGCTAGTGGTTCGGGAGGTAGAACTGAAGCTTTCTTT
TRBJ1-3	15	NA	NA	TRBV27	CASALTPGSGNTIYF	TGTGCCAGCGCCTTGACGCCTGGCTCTGGAAACACCATATATTTT
TRBJ1-2	14	TRBD1	many	TRBV30	CAWILKGAGYGYTF	TGTGCCTGGATTCTTAAGGGGGCAGGCTATGGCTACACCTTC
TRBJ1-1	14	NA	NA	TRBV27	CASSLIPTSTEAFF	TGTGCCAGCAGTTTGATACCGACGAGCACTGAAGCTTTCTTT
TRBJ2-5	15	NA	many	TRBV6-1	CASRDPTGREETQYF	TGTGCCAGCAGGGACCCGACAGGGAGGGAAGAGACCCAGTACTTC
TRBJ2-5	17	TRBD2	many	TRBV11-2	CASSPPQLAGGLETQYF	TGTGCCAGCAGCCCCCCCCAACTAGCGGGAGGGCTGGAGACCCAGTACTTC
TRBJ1-1	17	NA	many	TRBV6-2/TRBV6-3	CASSYSGQTILDTEAFF	TGTGCCAGCAGTTACTCCGGACAGACTATCTTGGACACTGAAGCTTTCTTT
TRBJ1-3	17	NA	many	TRBV12-3/TRBV12-4	CASSPGRSRPSGNTIYF	TGTGCCAGCAGCCCCGGGCGGTCCCGACCATCTGGAAACACCATATATTTT
TRBJ2-7	14	TRBD1	many	TRBV28	CASKEQGQGYEQYF	TGTGCCAGCAAGGAACAGGGGCAGGGCTACGAGCAGTACTTC
TRBJ2-5	14	TRBD2	many	TRBV6-5	CATRLAGTQETQYF	TGTGCCACTCGACTAGCGGGTACACAAGAGACCCAGTACTTC
TRBJ2-5	13	NA	many	TRBV10-3	CAIRTGDQETQYF	TGTGCCATCAGAACGGGGGACCAAGAGACCCAGTACTTC
TRBJ2-5	18	TRBD2	NA	TRBV28	CASSNYPGLAGGGETQYF	TGTGCCAGCAGTAACTATCCGGGACTAGCGGGAGGAGGAGAGACCCAGTACTTC
TRBJ1-1	16	NA	NA	TRBV28	CASSLDLAGGNTEAFF	TGTGCCAGCAGTTTGGATCTAGCGGGGGGAAACACTGAAGCTTTCTTT
TRBJ1-5	16	TRBD1	many	TRBV20-1	CSARLQGAFGNQPQHF	TGCAGTGCTAGATTACAGGGGGCTTTTGGCAATCAGCCCCAGCATTTT
TRBJ2-7	16	NA	many	TRBV27	CASSSLSPLTSYEQYF	TGTGCCAGCAGTTCCCTCAGCCCCCTTACCTCCTACGAGCAGTACTTC
TRBJ2-7	14	NA	many	TRBV11-2	CASSLRTVAYEQYF	TGTGCCAGCAGCTTAAGGACTGTTGCCTACGAGCAGTACTTC
TRBJ1-5	13	NA	NA	TRBV20-1	CSARQAPDQPQHF	TGCAGTGCTAGACAAGCCCCCGATCAGCCCCAGCATTTT
TRBJ1-1	13	NA	NA	TRBV12-3/TRBV12-4	CATSASRDTEAFF	TGTGCCACCAGTGCGAGCAGGGACACTGAAGCTTTCTTT
TRBJ1-1	13	NA	many	TRBV10-3	CAISAEANTEAFF	TGTGCCATCAGCGCCGAGGCGAACACTGAAGCTTTCTTT
TRBJ1-2	14	NA	many	TRBV6-1	CASSVRGFDYGYTF	TGTGCCAGCAGTGTAAGGGGGTTCGACTATGGCTACACCTTC
TRBJ1-2	17	TRBD1	many	TRBV5-1	CASQAGTGEHSGYGYTF	TGCGCCAGCCAAGCCGGGACAGGTGAACATTCCGGTTATGGCTACACCTTC